Listed below are T cell receptor beta chains from one sample, sequenced in a study of blood T cells in healthy people across ages. A single record per CDR3 protein comes from TCRdb applying MiXCR to the 5' RACE reads. This table holds roughly 1.9 million distinct CDR3 sequences, about 39% found once. Sequenced input: blood. Receptor source: a human donor in good health. Each CDR3 is given with its conserved first and last residue. The D gene is left open where the match is weak. Size tells how often a clone was seen (once, few, many) or the class of an expanded clone, and some rows leave it out.

.	.	TRBV6-5	TRBJ1-3	CASTRGNTIYF	TGTGCCAGCACTAGGGGAAACACCATATATTTT
many	TRBD1	TRBV5-1	TRBJ2-5	CASSSDRGRGETQYF	TGTGCCAGCAGTTCGGACAGGGGCCGGGGAGAGACCCAGTACTTC
once	TRBD1	TRBV4-3	TRBJ1-2	CASSEKLRDRGLAEFFDGYTF	TGCGCCAGCAGCGAAAAACTCCGGGACAGGGGTCTTGCAGAGTTCTTCGATGGCTACACCTTC
few	TRBD1	TRBV11-1	TRBJ2-1	CASSFTRDRRYNEQFF	TGTGCCAGCAGCTTCACCCGGGACAGGCGCTACAATGAGCAGTTCTTC
.	.	TRBV11-2	TRBJ2-1	CASSGGSGSSYNEQFF	TGTGCCAGCAGCGGTGGGAGCGGCAGCTCCTACAATGAGCAGTTCTTC
few	TRBD2	TRBV7-3	TRBJ2-6	CASSPSTSVPFGANVLTF	TGTGCCAGCAGCCCCTCGACTAGCGTGCCTTTTGGGGCCAACGTCCTGACTTTC
many	TRBD2	TRBV20-1	TRBJ2-5	CSAKEAGTITFQETQYF	TGCAGTGCTAAAGAAGCGGGGACTATTACCTTCCAAGAGACCCAGTACTTC
.	.	TRBV2	TRBJ2-7	CASTLLKRGEQYF	TGTGCCAGCACCCTTCTAAAGAGGGGCGAGCAGTACTTC
.	TRBD2	TRBV5-1	TRBJ2-5	CASSQGLAPPDKETQYF	TGCGCCAGCAGCCAAGGACTAGCGCCACCTGACAAAGAGACCCAGTACTTC
.	TRBD2	TRBV5-4	TRBJ2-3	CASSSGLAGGGTDTQYF	TGTGCCAGCAGCTCGGGACTAGCGGGGGGGGGAACAGATACGCAGTATTTT
many	TRBD1	TRBV11-2	TRBJ1-2	CASSSLRGTNYGYTF	TGTGCCAGCAGCTCTCTCAGGGGGACAAACTATGGCTACACCTTC
few	.	TRBV7-3	TRBJ2-1	CASSLRPAAGRSYNEQFF	TGTGCCAGCAGCTTAAGACCGGCGGCAGGACGCTCCTACAATGAGCAGTTCTTC
few	.	TRBV12-3/TRBV12-4	TRBJ1-2	CASTDSSYGYTF	TGTGCCAGCACGGACAGTTCCTATGGCTACACCTTC
.	.	TRBV7-9	TRBJ2-3	CASTGLVLSDTQYF	TGTGCCAGCACGGGATTAGTTCTATCTGATACGCAGTATTTT
few	.	TRBV12-3/TRBV12-4	TRBJ1-1	CASSINRVTEAFF	TGTGCCAGCAGTATAAACAGGGTAACTGAAGCTTTCTTT
.	.	TRBV9	TRBJ2-7	CASGEPGEQYF	TGTGCCAGCGGGGAACCCGGCGAGCAGTACTTC
.	.	TRBV5-6	TRBJ1-5	CASAEGGSHQPQHF	TGTGCCAGCGCCGAGGGGGGAAGCCATCAGCCCCAGCATTTT
few	.	TRBV6-5	TRBJ2-3	CASSYSYFGGGTDTQYF	TGTGCCAGCAGTTACTCCTATTTCGGAGGGGGCACAGATACGCAGTATTTT